This TCR beta chain was found in a study of blood T cell repertoires in COVID-19. This clone was found a few times. Profiling relied on immunoSEQ multiplex PCR, and the TCRdb table lists in-frame clones only, not all of them. The repertoire has a few hundred thousand clones, around 84% of them found once; the top ten carry approximately 4.3%. The CDR3 has 16 residues. The V gene is TRBV21-1, the J gene TRBJ2-3; the table calls TRBD1, which could not be checked here. TRBV21-1 is recorded as a pseudogene. This TCR derives from a young man with acute COVID-19. Sequences were obtained from PBMCs or T cells enriched from blood (not recorded which). CDR3 sequence (DNA): TGTGCCAGCAGCGCAGACGTGGGACAGGCGGCAGATACGCAGTATTTT. It translates to CASSADVGQAADTQYF.